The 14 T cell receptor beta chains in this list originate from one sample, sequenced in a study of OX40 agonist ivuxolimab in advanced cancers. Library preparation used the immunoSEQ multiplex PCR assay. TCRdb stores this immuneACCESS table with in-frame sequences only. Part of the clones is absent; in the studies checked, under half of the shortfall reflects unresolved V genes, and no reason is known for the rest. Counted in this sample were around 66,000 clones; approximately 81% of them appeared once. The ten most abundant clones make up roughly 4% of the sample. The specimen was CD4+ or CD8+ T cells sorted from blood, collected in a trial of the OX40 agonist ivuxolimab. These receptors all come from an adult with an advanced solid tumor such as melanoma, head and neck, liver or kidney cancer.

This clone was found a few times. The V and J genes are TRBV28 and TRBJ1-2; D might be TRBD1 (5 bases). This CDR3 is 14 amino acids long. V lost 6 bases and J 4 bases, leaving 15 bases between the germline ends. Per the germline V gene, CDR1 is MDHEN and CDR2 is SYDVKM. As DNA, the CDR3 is TGTGCCAGCAGGGGCGAGGGGCGAGTCTATGGCTACACCTTC. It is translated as CASRGEGRVYGYTF.

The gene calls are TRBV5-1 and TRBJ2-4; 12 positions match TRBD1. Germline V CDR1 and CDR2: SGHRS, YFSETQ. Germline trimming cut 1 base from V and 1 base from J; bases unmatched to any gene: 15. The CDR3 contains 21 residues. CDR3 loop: CASSLRTGFGTGGLAKNIQYF. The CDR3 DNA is TGCGCCAGCAGCTTGCGAACGGGTTTTGGGACAGGGGGCCTGGCCAAAAACATTCAGTACTTC.

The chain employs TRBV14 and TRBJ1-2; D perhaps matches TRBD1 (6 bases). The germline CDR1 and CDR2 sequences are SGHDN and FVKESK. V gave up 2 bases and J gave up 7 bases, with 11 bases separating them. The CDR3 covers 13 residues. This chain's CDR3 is CASSQRIGGGYTF. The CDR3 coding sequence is TGTGCCAGCAGCCAACGAATAGGGGGTGGCTACACCTTC.

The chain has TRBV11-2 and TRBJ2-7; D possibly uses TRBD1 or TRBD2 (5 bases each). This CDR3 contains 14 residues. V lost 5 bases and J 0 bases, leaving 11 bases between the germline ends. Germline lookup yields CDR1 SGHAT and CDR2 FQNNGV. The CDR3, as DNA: TGTGCCAGCAGCCTTGGGGGAAGCTCCTACGAGCAGTACTTC. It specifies CASSLGGSSYEQYF.

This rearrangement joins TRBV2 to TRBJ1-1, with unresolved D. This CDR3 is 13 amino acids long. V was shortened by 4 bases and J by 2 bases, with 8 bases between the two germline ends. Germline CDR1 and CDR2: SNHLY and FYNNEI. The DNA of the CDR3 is TGTGCCAGCAGTGTATTGCCTAACACTGAAGCTTTCTTT. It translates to CASSVLPNTEAFF.

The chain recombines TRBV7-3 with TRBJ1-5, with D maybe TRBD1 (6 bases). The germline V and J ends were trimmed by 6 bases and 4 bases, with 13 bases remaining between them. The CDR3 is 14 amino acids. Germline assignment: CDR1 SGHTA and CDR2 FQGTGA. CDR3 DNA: TGTGCCAGCAGTGGACAGTCGGCTAATCAGCCCCAGCATTTT. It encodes CASSGQSANQPQHF.

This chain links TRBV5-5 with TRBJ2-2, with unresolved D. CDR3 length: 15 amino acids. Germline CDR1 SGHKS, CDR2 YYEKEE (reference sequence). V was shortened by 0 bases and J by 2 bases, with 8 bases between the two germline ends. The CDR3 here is CASSLGGYNTGELFF. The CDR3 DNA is TGTGCCAGCAGCTTGGGAGGCTACAACACCGGGGAGCTGTTTTTT.

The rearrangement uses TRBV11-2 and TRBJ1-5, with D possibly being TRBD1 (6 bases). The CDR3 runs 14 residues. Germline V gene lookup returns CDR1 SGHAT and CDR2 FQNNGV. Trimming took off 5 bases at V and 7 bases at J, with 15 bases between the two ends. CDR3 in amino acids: CASSPDRRQQPQHF. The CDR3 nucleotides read TGTGCCAGCAGCCCTGACAGGAGGCAGCAGCCCCAGCATTTT.

CDR3 coding DNA: TGTGCCAGTACCAAAGGTGCCAGTGCCAATTCTTACTACGAGCAGTACTTC. Protein: CASTKGASANSYYEQYF. The chain combines TRBV19 with TRBJ2-7, with D unclear. Germline lookup yields CDR1 LNHDA and CDR2 SQIVND (reference sequence). There are 17 residues in the CDR3. V was cut by 7 bases and J by 3 bases, with 25 bases left in between.

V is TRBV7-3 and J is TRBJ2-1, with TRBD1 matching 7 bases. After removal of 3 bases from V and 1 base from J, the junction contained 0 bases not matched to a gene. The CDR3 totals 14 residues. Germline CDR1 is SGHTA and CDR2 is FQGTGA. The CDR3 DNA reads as TGTGCCAGCAGCTTCAGGGGGTCCTACAATGAGCAGTTCTTC. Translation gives CASSFRGSYNEQFF.

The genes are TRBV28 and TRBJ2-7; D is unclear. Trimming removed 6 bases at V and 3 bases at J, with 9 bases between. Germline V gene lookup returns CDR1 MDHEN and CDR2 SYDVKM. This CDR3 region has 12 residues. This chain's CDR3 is CASRLSFYEQYF. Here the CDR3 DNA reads TGTGCCAGCAGGCTCTCTTTCTACGAGCAGTACTTC.

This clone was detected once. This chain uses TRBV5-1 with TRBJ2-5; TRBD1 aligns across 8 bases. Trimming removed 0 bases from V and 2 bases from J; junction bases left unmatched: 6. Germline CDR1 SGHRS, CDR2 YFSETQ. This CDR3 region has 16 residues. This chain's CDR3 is CASSLAGTGTQETQYF. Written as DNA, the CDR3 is TGCGCCAGCAGCTTGGCCGGGACAGGCACGCAAGAGACCCAGTACTTC.

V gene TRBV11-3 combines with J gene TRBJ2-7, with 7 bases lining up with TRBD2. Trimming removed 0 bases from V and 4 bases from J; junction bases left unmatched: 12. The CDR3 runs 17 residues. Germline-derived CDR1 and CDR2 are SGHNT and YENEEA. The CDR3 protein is CASSLDMMRRELYEQYF. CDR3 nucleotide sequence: TGTGCCAGCAGCTTAGATATGATGCGGCGGGAGTTGTACGAGCAGTACTTC. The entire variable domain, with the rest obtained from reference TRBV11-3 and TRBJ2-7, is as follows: EAGVVQSPRYKIIEKKQPVAFWCNPISGHNTLYWYLQNLGQGPELLIRYENEEAVDDSQLPKDRFSAERLKGVDSTLKIQPAELGDSAVYLCASSLDMMRRELYEQYFGPGTRLTVT.

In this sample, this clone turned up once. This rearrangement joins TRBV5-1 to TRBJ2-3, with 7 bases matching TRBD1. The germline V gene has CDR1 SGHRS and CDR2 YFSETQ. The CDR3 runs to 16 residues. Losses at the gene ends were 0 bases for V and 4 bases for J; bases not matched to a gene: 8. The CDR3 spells CASSLALTGEADTQYF. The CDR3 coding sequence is TGCGCCAGCAGCTTGGCCTTAACAGGGGAAGCAGATACGCAGTATTTT.